A single sample is the source of the 5 T cell receptor beta chains below, sequenced in a study of blood T cell repertoires in COVID-19 (dated by TCRdb to 2020 to 2022). Library generation was performed with the immunoSEQ multiplex PCR assay. TCRdb provides this immuneACCESS table in a form limited to in-frame rearrangements. Some clones are lacking; in checked studies, under half of them reflect an unresolved V gene, and why the rest are absent is not known. The table for this sample lists some 360,000 clones; more than 70% of them were counted only once. Approximately 0.97% of the sample belongs to the ten largest clones. The sequencing input was PBMCs or T cells enriched from blood (not recorded which). The receptor source for this set is a woman in her twenties or thirties who had been exposed to COVID-19.

V and J are TRBV5-1 and TRBJ2-5; 9 nucleotides line up with TRBD2. J gave up 2 bases and V 4 bases, and 6 bases lay outside the gene matches. The germline gives CDR1 SGHRS, CDR2 YFSETQ. CDR3 size: 15 residues. The CDR3 here is CASSRRTSDQETQYF. DNA of the CDR3: TGCGCCAGCAGCCGCCGGACTAGCGATCAAGAGACCCAGTACTTC. Based on the CDR3 plus reference TRBV5-1 and TRBJ2-5, the full variable domain is KAGVTQTPRYLIKTRGQQVTLSCSPISGHRSVSWYQQTPGQGLQFLFEYFSETQRNKGNFPGRFSGRQFSNSRSEMNVSTLELGDSALYLCASSRRTSDQETQYFGPGTRLLVL.

The chain joins TRBV28 to TRBJ1-3; TRBD1 matches 8 bases. The CDR3 sequence is 15 residues long. Germline CDR1 and CDR2: MDHEN and SYDVKM. The junction had 5 bases not matched to a gene; V was cut back by 3 bases and J by 4 bases. The CDR3 bases are TGTGCCAGCAGTTTTAGACAGGGGACGGGAAACACCATATATTTT. Translation: CASSFRQGTGNTIYF.

The chain combines TRBV7-9 with TRBJ2-1; 9 positions agree with TRBD2. The trim removed 6 bases at V and 5 bases at J, leaving 2 bases unmatched. The CDR3 sequence is 13 residues long. Germline-derived CDR1 and CDR2 are SEHNR and FQNEAQ (reference sequence). The CDR3 reads CASSASGNNEQFF. The DNA of the CDR3 is TGTGCCAGCAGTGCTAGCGGGAACAATGAGCAGTTCTTC.

The chain employs TRBV11-2 and TRBJ2-1; a possible D gene is TRBD2 (6 bases). The germline V gene encodes CDR1 SGHAT and CDR2 FQNNGV. This CDR3 is built from 14 residues. The V gene lost 5 bases and the J gene lost 7 bases, with 15 bases spanning the gap. The CDR3 region is CASSGPGLTNEQFF. In DNA, the CDR3 is TGTGCCAGCAGCGGACCGGGACTTACAAATGAGCAGTTCTTC.

This clone has a single count. The chain combines TRBV7-2 with TRBJ1-3, with a tentative D call TRBD1 (5 bases). V lost 5 bases to trimming and J lost 2 bases, with 16 bases between them. The CDR3 covers 16 residues. Germline CDR1 is SGHTA and CDR2 is FQGNSA. DNA for the CDR3: TGTGCCAGCAGCAAGCGAAGGGGCAAGACTGGAAACACCATATATTTT. Translated: CASSKRRGKTGNTIYF.